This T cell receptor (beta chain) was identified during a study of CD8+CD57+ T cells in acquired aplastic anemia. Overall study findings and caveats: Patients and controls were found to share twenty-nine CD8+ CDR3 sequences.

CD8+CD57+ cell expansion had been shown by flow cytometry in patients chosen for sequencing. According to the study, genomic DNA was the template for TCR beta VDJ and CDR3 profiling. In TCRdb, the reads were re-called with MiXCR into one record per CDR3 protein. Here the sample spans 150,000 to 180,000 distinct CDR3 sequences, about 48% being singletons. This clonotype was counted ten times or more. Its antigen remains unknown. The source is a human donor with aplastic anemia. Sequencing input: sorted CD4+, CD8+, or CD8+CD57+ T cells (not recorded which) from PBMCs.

The DNA for the CDR3 is TGTGCCAGCAAGTCCTATGGCTACACCTTC. Residues: CASKSYGYTF. The chain combines TRBV9 with TRBJ1-2; D gene ambiguous. In germline, CDR1 is SGDLS, CDR2 YYNGEE. V lost 6 bases, J lost 4 bases, and 4 bases lay in between. The CDR3 contains 10 residues. Variable domain in full (rest from reference TRBV9 and TRBJ1-2): DSGVTQTPKHLITATGQRVTLRCSPRSGDLSVYWYQQSLDQGLQFLIQYYNGEERAKGNILERFSAQQFPDLHSELNLSSLELGDSALYFCASKSYGYTFGSGTRLTVV.